Listed below are T cell receptor beta chains from one sample, sequenced in a study of early T cells in non-severe SARS-CoV-2 infection. TCRdb re-derived calls from the 5' RACE reads in MiXCR, one entry per CDR3 protein. The sample shows tens of thousands of distinct CDR3 sequences, more than 8.5% of them seen only once. Specimen: whole blood. The receptors originated from an adult who was a healthcare worker with PCR-confirmed SARS-CoV-2 infection or an uninfected control (not recorded which). The CDR3 runs from the conserved cysteine through the conserved F or W. The D gene is left open where the match is weak. Not all rows give a size; the values are once, few, many and, for expanded clones, a class.

CDR3: CASSPGASSYNEQFF
DNA: TGTGCCAGCAGCCCCGGCGCGAGCTCCTACAATGAGCAGTTCTTC
J: TRBJ2-1
size: few
D: -
V: TRBV6-6

CDR3: CASSLVIGPVGNGYTF
DNA: TGTGCCAGCAGCTTAGTTATCGGCCCCGTGGGTAATGGCTACACCTTC
J: TRBJ1-2
size: few
D: -
V: TRBV7-8

CDR3: CASSLNRGEQFF
DNA: TGTGCCAGCAGTTTAAATAGGGGTGAGCAGTTCTTC
J: TRBJ2-1
size: many
D: -
V: TRBV28

CDR3: CASSLTPERDPPSYNEQFF
DNA: TGTGCCAGCAGTTTAACGCCGGAGCGGGACCCCCCCTCCTACAATGAGCAGTTCTTC
J: TRBJ2-1
size: -
D: TRBD2
V: TRBV28

CDR3: CSVDRQETQYF
DNA: TGCAGCGTTGACCGTCAAGAGACCCAGTACTTC
J: TRBJ2-5
size: many
D: -
V: TRBV29-1

CDR3: CASSLLRGSPYEQYF
DNA: TGTGCCAGCAGCTTACTGCGGGGCAGCCCCTACGAGCAGTACTTC
J: TRBJ2-7
size: -
D: -
V: TRBV7-2

CDR3: CASGTGLVPDTQYF
DNA: TGTGCCAGCGGGACGGGACTAGTCCCAGATACGCAGTATTTT
J: TRBJ2-3
size: many
D: TRBD2
V: TRBV6-6

CDR3: CSASSWNTEAFF
DNA: TGCAGCGCATCCTCATGGAACACTGAAGCTTTCTTT
J: TRBJ1-1
size: -
D: -
V: TRBV29-1

CDR3: CASSLFRGLNYGYTF
DNA: TGTGCCAGCAGCTTATTCCGCGGGCTTAACTATGGCTACACCTTC
J: TRBJ1-2
size: many
D: -
V: TRBV7-2

CDR3: CASSQRQLRSGNTIYF
DNA: TGTGCCAGCAGCCAAAGACAGTTAAGGTCTGGAAACACCATATATTTT
J: TRBJ1-3
size: few
D: -
V: TRBV7-2

CDR3: CSEATGGGPADTQYF
DNA: TGCAGTGAGGCCACGGGGGGCGGACCGGCAGATACGCAGTATTTT
J: TRBJ2-3
size: -
D: -
V: TRBV20-1

CDR3: CASSSRDTYEQYF
DNA: TGTGCCAGCAGCTCCCGGGACACCTACGAGCAGTACTTC
J: TRBJ2-7
size: -
D: -
V: TRBV7-2

CDR3: CASSFGVTWDTQYF
DNA: TGTGCCAGCAGCTTTGGCGTGACCTGGGATACGCAGTATTTT
J: TRBJ2-3
size: many
D: -
V: TRBV7-2

CDR3: CASAYGVGDQPQHF
DNA: TGTGCCAGTGCTTATGGGGTTGGCGATCAGCCCCAGCATTTT
J: TRBJ1-5
size: many
D: -
V: TRBV19

CDR3: CASRSCKFRFGQYF
DNA: TGTGCCAGCAGATCGTGCAAATTTAGGTTCGGGCAGTACTTC
J: TRBJ2-7
size: few
D: -
V: TRBV12-3/TRBV12-4

CDR3: CASSWGGGYTDTQYF
DNA: TGTGCCAGCAGCTGGGGCGGGGGATACACAGATACGCAGTATTTT
J: TRBJ2-3
size: few
D: TRBD2
V: TRBV5-4

CDR3: CSVGTSAYNEQFF
DNA: TGCAGCGTCGGGACGTCTGCTTACAATGAGCAGTTCTTC
J: TRBJ2-1
size: -
D: -
V: TRBV29-1

CDR3: CAWGSWDNSPLHF
DNA: TGTGCCTGGGGCTCGTGGGATAATTCACCCCTCCACTTT
J: TRBJ1-6
size: many
D: -
V: TRBV30

CDR3: CASSHTGVGQGNGYTF
DNA: TGTGCCAGCAGCCACACTGGCGTGGGGCAGGGCAATGGCTACACCTTC
J: TRBJ1-2
size: many
D: -
V: TRBV27

CDR3: CASRLAGGVTDTQYF
DNA: TGTGCCAGCAGATTAGCGGGAGGGGTCACAGATACGCAGTATTTT
J: TRBJ2-3
size: many
D: TRBD2
V: TRBV28

CDR3: CASWTSGDYNEQFF
DNA: TGTGCCAGTTGGACTAGCGGAGATTACAATGAGCAGTTCTTC
J: TRBJ2-1
size: few
D: TRBD2
V: TRBV7-2

CDR3: CASSQGYGEETQYF
DNA: TGTGCCAGCAGCCAAGGGTACGGGGAAGAGACCCAGTACTTC
J: TRBJ2-5
size: many
D: -
V: TRBV3-1

CDR3: CASSRTRGILNTEAFF
DNA: TGTGCCAGCAGCCGGACGCGAGGCATCTTGAACACTGAAGCTTTCTTT
J: TRBJ1-1
size: few
D: -
V: TRBV7-2

CDR3: CASSNYLGRTGRMNTEAFF
DNA: TGTGCCAGCAGCAATTATTTAGGAAGGACAGGGAGGATGAACACTGAAGCTTTCTTT
J: TRBJ1-1
size: -
D: TRBD1
V: TRBV7-8

CDR3: CASSSAGQNNNSPLHF
DNA: TGCGCCAGCAGCTCCGCGGGACAGAACAATAATTCACCCCTCCACTTT
J: TRBJ1-6
size: -
D: TRBD1
V: TRBV5-1

CDR3: CASSPIGDRQYF
DNA: TGCGCCAGCAGTCCAATTGGTGACAGACAGTACTTC
J: TRBJ2-7
size: many
D: -
V: TRBV4-1

CDR3: CASSLTRGLHMNTEAFF
DNA: TGTGCCAGCAGCTTAACCAGGGGGCTACACATGAACACTGAAGCTTTCTTT
J: TRBJ1-1
size: -
D: TRBD1
V: TRBV7-9

CDR3: CASSAMSGRIGNTEAFF
DNA: TGTGCCAGCAGTGCGATGTCAGGGAGGATCGGGAACACTGAAGCTTTCTTT
J: TRBJ1-1
size: -
D: -
V: TRBV6-2/TRBV6-3

CDR3: CASSTMNTEAFF
DNA: TGTGCCAGCTCTACCATGAACACTGAAGCTTTCTTT
J: TRBJ1-1
size: many
D: -
V: TRBV18

CDR3: CASSQDKLAGVDTQYF
DNA: TGTGCCAGCAGCCAAGATAAGTTAGCGGGAGTGGATACGCAGTATTTT
J: TRBJ2-3
size: few
D: TRBD2
V: TRBV4-2

CDR3: CASSYYGRVNTEAFF
DNA: TGTGCCAGCAGTTACTACGGGCGGGTGAACACTGAAGCTTTCTTT
J: TRBJ1-1
size: many
D: -
V: TRBV6-5

CDR3: CASSSGLALPEQYF
DNA: TGTGCCAGCAGCTCGGGACTAGCGTTACCCGAGCAGTACTTC
J: TRBJ2-7
size: -
D: TRBD2
V: TRBV7-2

CDR3: CASSLGLAGKYEQYF
DNA: TGTGCCAGCAGTTTAGGACTAGCGGGGAAATACGAGCAGTACTTC
J: TRBJ2-7
size: many
D: TRBD2
V: TRBV28

CDR3: CASSYSIFAHGYTF
DNA: TGTGCCAGCAGTTACTCCATTTTCGCTCATGGCTACACCTTC
J: TRBJ1-2
size: few
D: -
V: TRBV6-5

CDR3: CASSPRLAGNNEQFF
DNA: TGTGCCAGTAGTCCGAGACTAGCGGGGAACAATGAGCAGTTCTTC
J: TRBJ2-1
size: many
D: TRBD2
V: TRBV19

CDR3: CASSVTTSGYNEQFF
DNA: TGTGCCAGCAGCGTAACGACTAGCGGTTACAATGAGCAGTTCTTC
J: TRBJ2-1
size: -
D: TRBD2
V: TRBV9

CDR3: CASSDGLLQHF
DNA: TGTGCCAGCAGTGATGGCTTACTCCAGCATTTT
J: TRBJ1-5
size: many
D: -
V: TRBV6-2/TRBV6-3

CDR3: CASSLESTGAYNEQFF
DNA: TGTGCCAGCAGCTTAGAGTCGACAGGGGCCTACAATGAGCAGTTCTTC
J: TRBJ2-1
size: -
D: TRBD1
V: TRBV7-6

CDR3: CASSSKRNGIEYF
DNA: TGTGCCAGCAGCTCGAAACGCAACGGCATTGAGTACTTC
J: TRBJ2-7
size: few
D: -
V: TRBV7-9